This TCR beta chain originates from a study of OX40 agonist ivuxolimab in advanced cancers. Of note for this clone: Its specificity is not known.

The germline V gene has CDR1 LNHNV and CDR2 YYDKDF (reference sequence). The CDR3 totals 15 residues. Trimming cost V 5 bases and J 0 bases, with 13 bases left between them. Study-wide findings and caveats: The study found that CD8+ T cells averaged more expanded clones than CD4+. Relatively little clonal expansion, among the lowest observed, appeared in partial responders at 0.1-3.0 mg/kg. The study observed clonal expansion of CD4+ and CD8+ blood T cells by week 6 at 0.1 to 3.0 mg/kg.

Some clones are missing from TCRdb's copy, which holds only in-frame ones; the method was immunoSEQ multiplex PCR. The sample contains 30,000 to 45,000 clones, about 90% of which appear only once. The TCR sequence derives from an adult with an advanced solid tumor such as melanoma, head and neck, liver or kidney cancer. This chain joins TRBV15 and TRBJ2-5; D is possibly TRBD1 (5 bases). The sample was CD4+ or CD8+ T cells sorted from blood, taken in a trial of the OX40 agonist ivuxolimab. The CDR3 protein is CATSDGRAYQETQYF. The DNA for the CDR3 is TGTGCCACCAGCGATGGCAGGGCTTACCAAGAGACCCAGTACTTC.